This T cell receptor (beta chain) stems from a study of T cell responses to AZD1222 COVID-19 vaccine. CDR1 and CDR2 (germline): SGHRS, YFSETQ. The CDR3 spans 13 residues. The germline V and J ends were trimmed by 2 bases and 8 bases, with 13 bases remaining between them. Here immunoSEQ multiplex PCR was the method, and the copy in TCRdb shows in-frame clones only, minus some. The sample records 130,000 to 150,000 clones, just over 90% being singletons. The gene calls are TRBV5-1 and TRBJ1-2, with D maybe TRBD1 (5 bases). The origin of this receptor is an adult in good health. Here the sequenced sample was peripheral blood, taken on day 0 of AZD1222 vaccination. This CDR3 is CASSFNGAGGYTF. In nucleotides, the CDR3 is TGCGCCAGCAGCTTTAACGGGGCAGGGGGCTACACCTTC.